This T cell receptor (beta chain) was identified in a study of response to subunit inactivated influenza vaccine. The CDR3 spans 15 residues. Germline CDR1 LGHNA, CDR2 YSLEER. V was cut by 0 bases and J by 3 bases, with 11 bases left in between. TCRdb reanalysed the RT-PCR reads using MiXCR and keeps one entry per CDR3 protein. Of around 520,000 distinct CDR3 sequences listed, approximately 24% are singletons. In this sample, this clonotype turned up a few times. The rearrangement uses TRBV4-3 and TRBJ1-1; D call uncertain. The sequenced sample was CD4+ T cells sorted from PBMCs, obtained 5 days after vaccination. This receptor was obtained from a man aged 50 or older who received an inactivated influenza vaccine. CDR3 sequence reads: CASSQDLVDYTEAFF. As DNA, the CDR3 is TGCGCCAGCAGCCAAGATCTAGTCGACTACACTGAAGCTTTCTTT.